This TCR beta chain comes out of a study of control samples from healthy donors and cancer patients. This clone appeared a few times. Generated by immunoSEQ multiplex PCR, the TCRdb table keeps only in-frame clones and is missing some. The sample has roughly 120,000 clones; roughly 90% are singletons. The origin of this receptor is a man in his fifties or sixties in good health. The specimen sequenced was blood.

CDR3 nucleotide sequence: TGCGCCAGCAGCCAAGGAGTCCAGCGGGGGTTAGCCAAAAACATTCAGTACTTC. Translation gives CASSQGVQRGLAKNIQYF. The chain employs TRBV4-1 and TRBJ2-4, with 8 positions matching TRBD2. Germline values: CDR1 MGHRA, CDR2 YSYEKL. The CDR3 loop spans 18 amino acids. The junction had 8 bases not matched to a gene; V was cut back by 1 base and J by 0 bases.